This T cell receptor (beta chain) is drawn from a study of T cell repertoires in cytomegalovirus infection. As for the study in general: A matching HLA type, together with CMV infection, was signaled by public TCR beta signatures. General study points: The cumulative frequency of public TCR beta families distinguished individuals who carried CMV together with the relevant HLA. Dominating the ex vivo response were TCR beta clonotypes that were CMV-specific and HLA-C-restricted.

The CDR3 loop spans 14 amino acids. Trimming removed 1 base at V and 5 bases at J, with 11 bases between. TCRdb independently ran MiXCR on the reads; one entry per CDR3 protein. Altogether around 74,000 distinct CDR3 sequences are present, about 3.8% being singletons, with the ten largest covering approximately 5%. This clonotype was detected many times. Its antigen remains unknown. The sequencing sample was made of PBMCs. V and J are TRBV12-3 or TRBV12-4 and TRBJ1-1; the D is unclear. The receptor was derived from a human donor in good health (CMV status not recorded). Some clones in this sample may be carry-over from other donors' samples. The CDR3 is CASSLGPARTEAFF. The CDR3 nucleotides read TGTGCCAGCAGTTTAGGTCCGGCACGGACTGAAGCTTTCTTT.